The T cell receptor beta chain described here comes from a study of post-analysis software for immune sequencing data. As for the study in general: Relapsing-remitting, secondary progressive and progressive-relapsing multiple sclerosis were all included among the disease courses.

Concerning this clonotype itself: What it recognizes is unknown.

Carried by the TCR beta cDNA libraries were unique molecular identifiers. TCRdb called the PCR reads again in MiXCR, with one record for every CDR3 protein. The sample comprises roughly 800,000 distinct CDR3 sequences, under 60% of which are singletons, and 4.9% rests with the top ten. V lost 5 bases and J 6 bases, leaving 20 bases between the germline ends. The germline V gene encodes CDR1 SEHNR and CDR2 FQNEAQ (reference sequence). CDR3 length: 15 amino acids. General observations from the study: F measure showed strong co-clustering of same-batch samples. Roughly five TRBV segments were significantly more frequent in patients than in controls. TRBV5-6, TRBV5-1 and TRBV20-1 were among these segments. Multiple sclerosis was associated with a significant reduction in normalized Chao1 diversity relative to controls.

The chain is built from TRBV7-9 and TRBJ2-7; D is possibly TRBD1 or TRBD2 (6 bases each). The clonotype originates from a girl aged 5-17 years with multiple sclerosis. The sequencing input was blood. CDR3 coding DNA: TGTGCCAGCAGCACCCTGGGAGGTCTAGGGGGCGAGCAGTACTTC. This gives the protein CASSTLGGLGGEQYF.